This T cell receptor (beta chain) was retrieved from a study of blood T cell repertoires in COVID-19. Study background: Italy, Spain and the United States were the sources of the convalescent and acute COVID-19 samples. From T cells, B-cell-depleted T cells, or PBMCs came the material, which was cDNA or gDNA.

In the authors' methods: Nucleated cell number was recorded as an estimate derived from reference gene primer amplification. Generated by immunoSEQ multiplex PCR, the TCRdb table keeps only in-frame clones and is missing some. V, J and clone size derive from that table, while D and trimming were established from the DNA sequence. The sample lists roughly 250,000 clones; over 75% were seen once. V gave up 3 bases and J gave up 0 bases; unmatched junction bases: 2. CDR3 length: 15 amino acids. From germline, CDR1 is LGHDT and CDR2 YNNKEL (reference sequence). There are a few counts of this clone. The specimen sequenced was peripheral blood. V gene TRBV3-1 (or the pseudogene TRBV3-2) combines with J gene TRBJ2-3; 8 positions agree with TRBD1. The clonotype was recovered from a woman in her fifties or sixties with acute or convalescent COVID-19. The CDR3 spells CASSHNRGSTDTQYF. As DNA, the CDR3 is TGTGCCAGCAGCCATAACAGGGGGAGCACAGATACGCAGTATTTT.